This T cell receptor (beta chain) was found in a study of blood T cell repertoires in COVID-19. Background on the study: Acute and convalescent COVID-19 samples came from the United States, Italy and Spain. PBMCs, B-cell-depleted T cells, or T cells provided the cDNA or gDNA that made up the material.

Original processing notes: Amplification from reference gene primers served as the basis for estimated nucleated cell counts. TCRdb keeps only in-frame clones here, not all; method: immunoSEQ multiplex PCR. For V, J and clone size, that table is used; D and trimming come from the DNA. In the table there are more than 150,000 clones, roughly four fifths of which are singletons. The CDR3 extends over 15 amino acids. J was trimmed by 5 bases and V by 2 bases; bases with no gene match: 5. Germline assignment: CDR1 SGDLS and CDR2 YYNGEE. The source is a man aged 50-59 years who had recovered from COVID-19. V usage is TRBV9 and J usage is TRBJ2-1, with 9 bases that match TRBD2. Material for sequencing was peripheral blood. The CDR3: CASSVSGSRNNEQFF. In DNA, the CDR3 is TGTGCCAGCAGCGTTAGCGGGAGTCGGAACAATGAGCAGTTCTTC.